These T cell receptor beta chains were read from a single sample in a study of somatic mutations in cytotoxic T cells in rheumatoid arthritis. TCRdb keeps only in-frame clones here, not all; method: immunoSEQ multiplex PCR. The data hold around 6,800 clones, with roughly 69% observed a single time. Sequencing input: CD8+ T cells sorted from blood. The receptors shown here come from an adult with rheumatoid arthritis. The CDR3 runs from the conserved cysteine through the conserved F or W. The D gene is left open where the match is weak. Not every row has a clone size; where given, it reads once, few, many or a size class.

d_call,v_call,j_call,clone_size,cdr3_aa,cdr3_nt
TRBD1,TRBV4-2,TRBJ1-4,NA,CASSPPVGTGVPKLFF,TGTGCCAGCAGCCCGCCCGTTGGGACAGGGGTCCCAAAACTGTTTTTT
TRBD1,TRBV4-1,TRBJ1-6,few,CASSQGGRTGYGSPLHF,TGCGCCAGCAGCCAGGGGGGGCGGACAGGGTACGGGTCACCCCTCCACTTT
NA,TRBV27,TRBJ2-3,NA,CASSLGGRGTDTQYF,TGTGCCAGCAGTCTCGGCGGGCGGGGCACAGATACGCAGTATTTT
TRBD1,TRBV10-3,TRBJ1-5,medium-sized,CASGTGDLNQPQHF,TGTGCCAGCGGGACAGGGGATCTCAATCAGCCCCAGCATTTT
NA,TRBV21-1,TRBJ2-5,NA,CASSKPPVETQYF,TGTGCCAGCAGCAAACCCCCGGTAGAGACCCAGTACTTC
NA,TRBV5-1,TRBJ2-1,NA,CASSVQAIRDYNEQFF,TGCGCCAGCAGCGTCCAGGCTATTCGGGACTACAATGAGCAGTTCTTC
NA,TRBV6-5,TRBJ1-5,NA,CASPQEGSNQPQHF,TGTGCCAGCCCCCAGGAGGGGAGCAATCAGCCCCAGCATTTT
TRBD1,TRBV7-9,TRBJ2-5,NA,CASSLHDRGLQETQYF,TGTGCCAGCAGCTTACATGACAGGGGGCTTCAAGAGACCCAGTACTTC
NA,TRBV5-1,TRBJ1-1,NA,CASSLRGNTEAFF,TGCGCCAGCAGCTTGCGGGGGAACACTGAAGCTTTCTTT
NA,TRBV9,TRBJ2-2,few,CASSVAGYRGELFF,TGTGCCAGCAGCGTAGCAGGTTATCGGGGGGAGCTGTTTTTT
NA,TRBV5-5,TRBJ2-3,NA,CASSVEGLSDTQYF,TGTGCCAGCAGCGTGGAGGGTCTTTCAGATACGCAGTATTTT
TRBD1,TRBV4-1,TRBJ2-7,NA,CASSHGTGYEQYF,TGCGCCAGCAGCCATGGGACAGGATACGAGCAGTACTTC
NA,TRBV11-2,TRBJ2-7,once,CASSLRGFYEQYF,TGTGCCAGCAGCTTAAGGGGATTCTACGAGCAGTACTTC
NA,TRBV28,TRBJ2-1,NA,CASSFWRYNEQFF,TGTGCCAGCAGTTTCTGGCGGTACAATGAGCAGTTCTTC
TRBD1,TRBV7-8,TRBJ1-1,NA,CASSLERDRQSTEAFF,TGTGCCAGCAGCTTAGAGAGGGACAGACAGAGCACTGAAGCTTTCTTT
NA,TRBV15,TRBJ2-5,NA,CATSLRVGETQYF,TGTGCCACCAGCCTAAGGGTGGGAGAGACCCAGTACTTC
NA,TRBV7-8,TRBJ2-5,NA,CASTAPVMGVSETQYF,TGTGCCAGCACCGCCCCCGTGATGGGGGTTTCGGAGACCCAGTACTTC
NA,TRBV6-1,TRBJ2-7,NA,CASSEDRALAGEQYF,TGTGCCAGCAGTGAAGACCGAGCCCTCGCCGGCGAGCAGTACTTC
NA,TRBV6-1,TRBJ2-5,few,CASSEAGGWETQYF,TGTGCCAGCAGTGAAGCAGGGGGTTGGGAGACCCAGTACTTC
TRBD1,TRBV30,TRBJ1-5,NA,CAWSLPGTGGKPQHF,TGTGCCTGGAGTCTCCCGGGGACAGGAGGGAAGCCCCAGCATTTT
TRBD2,TRBV19,TRBJ2-3,once,CASSRRLAGDTQYF,TGTGCCAGTAGTCGACGACTAGCGGGAGATACGCAGTATTTT